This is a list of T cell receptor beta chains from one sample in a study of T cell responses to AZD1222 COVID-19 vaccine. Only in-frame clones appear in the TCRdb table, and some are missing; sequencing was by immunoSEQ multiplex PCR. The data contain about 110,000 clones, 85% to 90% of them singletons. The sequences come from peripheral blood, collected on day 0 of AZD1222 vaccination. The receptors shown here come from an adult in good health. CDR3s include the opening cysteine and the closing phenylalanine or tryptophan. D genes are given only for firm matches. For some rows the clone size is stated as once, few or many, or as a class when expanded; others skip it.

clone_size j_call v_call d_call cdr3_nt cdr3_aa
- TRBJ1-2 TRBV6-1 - TGTGCCAGCAGTGAAGATATCCGAAACTATGGCTACACCTTC CASSEDIRNYGYTF
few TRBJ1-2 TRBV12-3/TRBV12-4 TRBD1 TGTGCCAGCAGTTCGGGACAGAGCTATGGCTACACCTTC CASSSGQSYGYTF
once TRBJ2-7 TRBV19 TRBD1 TGTGCCAGTAGTGAGACAGGGGTCTACGAGCAGTACTTC CASSETGVYEQYF
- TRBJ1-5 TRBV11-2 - TGTGCCAGCAGCTTAGCCGACGTCGAGGTTCCCCAGCATTTT CASSLADVEVPQHF
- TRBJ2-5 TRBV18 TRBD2 TGTGCCAGCTCCCGAGGAATAGCGGGAGAAGAGACCCAGTACTTC CASSRGIAGEETQYF
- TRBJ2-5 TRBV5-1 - TGCGCCAGCAGCTTGCACGACGGGAACCAAGAGACCCAGTACTTC CASSLHDGNQETQYF
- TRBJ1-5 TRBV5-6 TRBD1 TGTGCCAGCAGCGGCGGGACAGGGTATCAGCCCCAGCATTTT CASSGGTGYQPQHF
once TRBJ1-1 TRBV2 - TGTGCCAGCAGTGATGAGTTTGGTGGAACTGAAGCTTTCTTT CASSDEFGGTEAFF
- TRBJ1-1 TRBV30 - TGTGCCTGGAAGCCGAACACTGAAGCTTTCTTT CAWKPNTEAFF
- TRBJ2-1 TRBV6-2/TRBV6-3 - TGTGCCAGCAGTTTGGGGGGACAGACATACAATGAGCAGTTCTTC CASSLGGQTYNEQFF
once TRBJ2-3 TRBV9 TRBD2 TGTGCCAGAAAAAGCGGGAGGGCCGTGGATACGCAGTATTTT CARKSGRAVDTQYF
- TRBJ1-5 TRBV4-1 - TGCGCCAGCAGCCAAGATTCGGGGAGCAATCAGCCCCAGCATTTT CASSQDSGSNQPQHF
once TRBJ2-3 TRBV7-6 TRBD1 TGTGCCAGCAGGTCGGGACAGCTCAACACAGATACGCAGTATTTT CASRSGQLNTDTQYF
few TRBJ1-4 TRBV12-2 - TGTGCAAGTCGCTGCCAGACTCTGGGGCAAAAACTGTTTTTT CASRCQTLGQKLFF
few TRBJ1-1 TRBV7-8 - TGTGCCAGCAGCTTAGCGAGATGGGCAGGGCCGAACACTGAAGCTTTCTTT CASSLARWAGPNTEAFF
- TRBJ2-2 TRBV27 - TGTGCCAGCAGTAGGAGTGCGAACACCGGGGAGCTGTTTTTT CASSRSANTGELFF
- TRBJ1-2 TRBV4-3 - TGCGCCAGCAGCCAAGATGCAGGGGCCCTGGGCTACACCTTC CASSQDAGALGYTF
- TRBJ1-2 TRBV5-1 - TGCGCCAGCAGCTTCGATAACTATGGCTACACCTTC CASSFDNYGYTF
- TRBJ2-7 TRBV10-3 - TGTGCCATCAGTGACTCAAACAGCTACGAGCAGTACTTC CAISDSNSYEQYF
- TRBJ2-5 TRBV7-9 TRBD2 TGTGCCAGCAGCTTGTCTAGCGGGGGGGTGATCCAGTACTTC CASSLSSGGVIQYF
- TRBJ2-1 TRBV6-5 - TGTGCCAGCAGAAAAGCGGGTACTACCAATGAGCAGTTCTTC CASRKAGTTNEQFF
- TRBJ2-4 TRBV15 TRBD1 TGTGCCACCAGCAGAGGGAGTTCACAGGGGAACAACATTCAGTACTTC CATSRGSSQGNNIQYF
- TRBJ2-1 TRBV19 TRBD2 TGTGCCAGTAGTAGAGCGGGGGGCTCGAATGAGCAGTTCTTC CASSRAGGSNEQFF
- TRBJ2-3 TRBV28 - TGTGCCAGCAGTCCCACAAGGGGGTGGACAGATACGCAGTATTTT CASSPTRGWTDTQYF
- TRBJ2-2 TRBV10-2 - TGCGCCAGCAGTGAGTCGATGACAGGTGACACCGGGGAGCTGTTTTTT CASSESMTGDTGELFF
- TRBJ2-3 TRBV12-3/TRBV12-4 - TGTGCCAGCAGTTTCACAGATACGCAGTATTTT CASSFTDTQYF
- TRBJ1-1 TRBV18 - TGTGCCAGCTCACCAATAGAAGGGCTCCAGAACACTGAAGCTTTCTTT CASSPIEGLQNTEAFF
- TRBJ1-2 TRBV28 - TGTGCCAGCAGTTTACGGCAGATCTCCGATGGCTACACCTTC CASSLRQISDGYTF
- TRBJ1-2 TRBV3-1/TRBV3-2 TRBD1 TGTGCCAGCAGCCAAGATGACAGGGCGAACCTCTATGGCTACACCTTC CASSQDDRANLYGYTF
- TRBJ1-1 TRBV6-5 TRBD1 TGTGCCAGCAGTTTGACCGAGGCAGGGGGCTCCACTGAAGCTTTCTTT CASSLTEAGGSTEAFF
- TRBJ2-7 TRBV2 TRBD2 TGTGCCAGCAGGGACGGGACTAGCGGATTCTACGAGCAGTACTTC CASRDGTSGFYEQYF
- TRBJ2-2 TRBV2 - TGTGCCAGCGGGCACCGGGACCCGAACACCGGGGAGCTGTTTTTT CASGHRDPNTGELFF
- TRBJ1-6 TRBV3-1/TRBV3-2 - TGTGCCAGCAGCCTAGGACAGAATTCACCCCTCCACTTT CASSLGQNSPLHF
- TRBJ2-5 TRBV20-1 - TGCAGTGCTAGTGGTCTCTCCGGGACAACCCAAGAGACCCAGTACTTC CSASGLSGTTQETQYF
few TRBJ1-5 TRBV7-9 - TGTGCCAGCAGCTTACAGGGGCGAGGGCAGCCCCAGCATTTT CASSLQGRGQPQHF
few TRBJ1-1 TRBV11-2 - TGTGCCAGCAGCCAAAGGAGGACTGAAGCTTTCTTT CASSQRRTEAFF
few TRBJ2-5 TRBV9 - TGTGCCAGCAGCCTTACAGGGCAAGGGACCCAGTACTTC CASSLTGQGTQYF
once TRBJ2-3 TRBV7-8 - TGTGCCAGCAGCTTACTCGGGCCTCCAAGGACAGATACGCAGTATTTT CASSLLGPPRTDTQYF
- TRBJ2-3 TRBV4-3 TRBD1 TGCGCCAGCAGCCCCCGGACAGGAACAGATACGCAGTATTTT CASSPRTGTDTQYF
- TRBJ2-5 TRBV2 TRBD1 TGTGCCAGCACCGGACAGGGGGCAGGAGAAGAGACCCAGTACTTC CASTGQGAGEETQYF
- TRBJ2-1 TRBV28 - TGTGCCAGCAGCTCGCCCGATCCCAGCTCCTACAATGAGCAGTTCTTC CASSSPDPSSYNEQFF
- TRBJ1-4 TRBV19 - TGTGCCAGTAGTATAGAAGGGAAAACTAATGAAAAACTGTTTTTT CASSIEGKTNEKLFF
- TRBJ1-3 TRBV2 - TGTGCCAGCAGAGCCAGAGGTGGGCTCTCCGGAAACACCATATATTTT CASRARGGLSGNTIYF
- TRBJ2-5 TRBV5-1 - TGCGCCAGCAGCGCAGCCGGGACTTTTAGACAGGAGACCCAGTACTTC CASSAAGTFRQETQYF
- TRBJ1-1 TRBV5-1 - TGCGCCAGCAGCTTCGGAGTTGGGGCGAACACTGAAGCTTTCTTT CASSFGVGANTEAFF
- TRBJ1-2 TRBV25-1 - TGTGCCAGCAGTGAATCCGGAAACTATGGCTACACCTTC CASSESGNYGYTF
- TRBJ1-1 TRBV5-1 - TGCGCCAGCAGCTCCCCCGACAGCATGAACACTGAAGCTTTCTTT CASSSPDSMNTEAFF
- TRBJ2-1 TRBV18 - TGTGCCAGCTCACCACAGGCCGCCAGGGACAATGAGCAGTTCTTC CASSPQAARDNEQFF
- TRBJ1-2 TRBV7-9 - TGTGCCAGCAGCTTAGAGGCTTGGGGGCTTAACTATGGCTACACCTTC CASSLEAWGLNYGYTF
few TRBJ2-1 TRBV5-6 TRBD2 TGTGCCACTACGGGACTAGCGGTCTACAATGAGCAGTTCTTC CATTGLAVYNEQFF
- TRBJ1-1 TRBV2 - TGTGCCAGCAGTGAGGATGAGGGTAGGAACACTGAAGCTTTCTTT CASSEDEGRNTEAFF
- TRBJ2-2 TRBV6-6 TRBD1 TGTGCCAGCAACCTGGGACAGGTGAACACCGGGGAGCTGTTTTTT CASNLGQVNTGELFF
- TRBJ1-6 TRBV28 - TGTGCCAGCAGCTGGACCAGGGGAGAGTCACCCCTCCACTTT CASSWTRGESPLHF